This T cell receptor beta chain stems from a study of cytotoxic CD8 clonotypes in ibrutinib-treated CLL. Study in general: Recorded responses included about 25 partial and 2 complete; following median roughly 70 months, roughly 15 stayed remitted and 12 progressed.

The assay was immunoSEQ multiplex PCR, and TCRdb's table has in-frame clones only and misses some. The profile covers tens of thousands of clones, with 70% to 90% appearing a single time and less than 40% taken by the ten largest. This CDR3 has 14 amino acids. V was pared by 5 bases and J by 5 bases, with 5 bases of the junction left unmatched. Germline V gene data show CDR1 as MNHEY and CDR2 as SVGAGI. This receptor was obtained from a human donor with chronic lymphocytic leukemia. The sequences come from PBMCs, collected after 24 months of ibrutinib treatment. This rearrangement joins TRBV6-5 to TRBJ2-2, with 7 bases identical to TRBD1. The chain's CDR3 is CASSRQGWTGELFF. The CDR3 nucleotides read TGTGCCAGCAGTCGACAGGGATGGACCGGGGAGCTGTTTTTT.